These T cell receptor beta chains were read from a single sample in a study of blood T cell repertoires in COVID-19. Profiling relied on immunoSEQ multiplex PCR, and the TCRdb table lists in-frame clones only, not all of them. Here the sample spans roughly 66,000 clones, around 93% being singletons. Sequencing input: peripheral blood. These receptors were obtained from a human donor in a cohort sampled during active COVID-19. CDR3s include the opening cysteine and the closing phenylalanine or tryptophan. D genes are given only for firm matches. Clone size is not always given. Where it is, it says once, few, many or a class for expanded clones.

j_gene	v_gene	abundance	d_gene	CDR3aa	CDR3nt
TRBJ2-3	TRBV7-2	NA	TRBD2	CASSLRREGGDTQYF	TGTGCCAGCAGCTTACGAAGGGAGGGAGGGGATACGCAGTATTTT
TRBJ2-1	TRBV7-9	once	NA	CASRDLRGNEQFF	TGTGCCAGCAGAGACCTTAGGGGCAATGAGCAGTTCTTC
TRBJ1-1	TRBV11-3	NA	NA	CASSLHLIRTFMNTEAFF	TGTGCCAGCAGCCTACACCTAATTCGGACATTTATGAACACTGAAGCTTTCTTT
TRBJ1-2	TRBV28	NA	NA	CASSSTLGAGAEANYGYTF	TGTGCCAGCAGTTCCACCCTTGGTGCAGGGGCGGAAGCTAACTATGGCTACACCTTC
TRBJ1-2	TRBV5-5	NA	NA	CASSLETGRTNYGYTF	TGTGCCAGCAGCTTGGAAACAGGCAGGACCAACTATGGCTACACCTTC
TRBJ1-1	TRBV29-1	NA	TRBD1	CSAGQGDTEAFF	TGCAGCGCCGGGCAGGGGGACACTGAAGCTTTCTTT
TRBJ1-1	TRBV9	NA	NA	CASSPRTILDTEAFF	TGTGCCAGCAGCCCCCGGACAATTTTGGACACTGAAGCTTTCTTT
TRBJ1-2	TRBV19	NA	TRBD1	CASGDRGLYGYTF	TGTGCCAGTGGGGACAGGGGGCTCTATGGCTACACCTTC
TRBJ1-5	TRBV6-6	few	NA	CASSLMDNNSNQPQHF	TGTGCCAGCAGCCTGATGGACAACAATAGCAATCAGCCCCAGCATTTT
TRBJ2-3	TRBV21-1	NA	NA	CASSLDRAADTQYF	TGTGCCAGCAGTCTTGACAGAGCTGCAGATACGCAGTATTTT
TRBJ1-5	TRBV28	NA	NA	CASSPRTGDGNQPQHF	TGTGCCAGCAGCCCCCGAACGGGGGACGGCAATCAGCCCCAGCATTTT
TRBJ2-5	TRBV5-1	NA	TRBD1	CASRVAGGEAQYF	TGCGCCAGCAGAGTGGCAGGGGGAGAGGCCCAGTACTTC
TRBJ2-2	TRBV5-6	once	TRBD2	CASSRGAGGIGELFF	TGTGCCAGCAGTAGGGGCGCCGGGGGGATCGGGGAGCTGTTTTTT
TRBJ2-1	TRBV3-1/TRBV3-2	NA	NA	CASSRTSNEQFF	TGTGCCAGCAGCCGCACGAGCAATGAGCAGTTCTTC
TRBJ2-3	TRBV7-2	once	NA	CASSLARVDTQYF	TGTGCCAGCAGCTTAGCGAGAGTGGATACGCAGTATTTT